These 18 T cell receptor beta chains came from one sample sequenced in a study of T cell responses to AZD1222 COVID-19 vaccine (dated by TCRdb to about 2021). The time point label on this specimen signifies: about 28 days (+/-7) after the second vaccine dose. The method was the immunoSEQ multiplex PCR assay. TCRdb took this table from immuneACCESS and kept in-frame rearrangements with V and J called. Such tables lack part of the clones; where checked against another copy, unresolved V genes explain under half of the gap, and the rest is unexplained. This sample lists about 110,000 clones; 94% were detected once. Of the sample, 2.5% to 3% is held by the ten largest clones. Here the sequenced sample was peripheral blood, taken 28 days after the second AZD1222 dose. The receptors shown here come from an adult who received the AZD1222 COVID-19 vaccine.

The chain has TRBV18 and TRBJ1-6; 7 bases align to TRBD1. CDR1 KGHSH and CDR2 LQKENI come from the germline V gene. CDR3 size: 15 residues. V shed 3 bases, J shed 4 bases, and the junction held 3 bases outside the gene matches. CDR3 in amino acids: CASSPLQGYNSPLHF. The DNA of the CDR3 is TGTGCCAGCTCACCCCTACAGGGGTATAATTCACCCCTCCACTTT.

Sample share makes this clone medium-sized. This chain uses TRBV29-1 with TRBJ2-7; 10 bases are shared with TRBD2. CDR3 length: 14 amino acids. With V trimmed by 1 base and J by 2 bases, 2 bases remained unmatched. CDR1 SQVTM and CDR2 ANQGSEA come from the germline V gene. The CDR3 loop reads CSVEGLAGAYEQYF. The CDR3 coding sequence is TGCAGCGTTGAAGGGCTAGCGGGGGCCTACGAGCAGTACTTC.

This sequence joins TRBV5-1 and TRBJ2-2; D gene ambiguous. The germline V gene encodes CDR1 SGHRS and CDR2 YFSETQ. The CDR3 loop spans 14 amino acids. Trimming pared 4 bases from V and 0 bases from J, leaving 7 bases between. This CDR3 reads CASSPTPNTGELFF. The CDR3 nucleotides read TGCGCCAGCAGCCCGACACCGAACACCGGGGAGCTGTTTTTT.

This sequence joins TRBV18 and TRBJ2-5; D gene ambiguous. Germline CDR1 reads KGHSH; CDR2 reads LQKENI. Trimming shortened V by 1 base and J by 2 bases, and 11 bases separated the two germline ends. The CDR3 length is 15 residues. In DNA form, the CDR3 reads TGTGCCAGCTCACCACAGGGCAGCCCTCAAGAGACCCAGTACTTC. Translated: CASSPQGSPQETQYF.

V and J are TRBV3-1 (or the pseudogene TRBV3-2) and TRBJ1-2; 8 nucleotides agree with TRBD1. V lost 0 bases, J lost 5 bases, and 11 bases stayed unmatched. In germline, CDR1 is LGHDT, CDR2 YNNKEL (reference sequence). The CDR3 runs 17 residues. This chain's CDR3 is CASSQDPAGQGAYGYTF. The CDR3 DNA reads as TGTGCCAGCAGCCAAGATCCGGCGGGGCAGGGGGCATATGGCTACACCTTC.

The CDR3 DNA sequence: TGCGCCAGCAGCTCAGGGGGAAGTTTCCACTTT. It translates to CASSSGGSFHF. The chain employs TRBV5-1 and TRBJ1-6; 7 bases are a match to TRBD1. The CDR3 loop spans 11 amino acids. CDR1 is SGHRS and CDR2 is YFSETQ in the germline V gene. Unmatched junction bases numbered 5, after V lost 3 bases and J lost 17 bases.

The CDR3 DNA is TGTGCCAGCTCACCATATGGGCCCGGGAGGACTAATGAAAAACTGTTTTTT. The encoded protein is CASSPYGPGRTNEKLFF. The chain links TRBV18 to TRBJ1-4; D unresolved. The CDR3 runs to 17 residues. Germline CDR1 and CDR2: KGHSH and LQKENI. V was clipped by 2 bases and J by 2 bases, with 15 bases between them. Drawing the rest from reference TRBV18 and TRBJ1-4, the complete variable domain is NAGVMQNPRHLVRRRGQEARLRCSPMKGHSHVYWYRQLPEEGLKFMVYLQKENIIDESGMPKERFSAEFPKEGPSILRIQQVVRGDSAAYFCASSPYGPGRTNEKLFFGSGTQLSVL.

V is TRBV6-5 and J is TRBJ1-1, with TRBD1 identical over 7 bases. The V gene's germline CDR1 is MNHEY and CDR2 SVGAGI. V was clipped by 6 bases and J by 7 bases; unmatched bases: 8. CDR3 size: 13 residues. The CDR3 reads CASSSTGRSEAFF. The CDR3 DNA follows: TGTGCCAGCAGCTCGACAGGGAGGAGTGAAGCTTTCTTT.

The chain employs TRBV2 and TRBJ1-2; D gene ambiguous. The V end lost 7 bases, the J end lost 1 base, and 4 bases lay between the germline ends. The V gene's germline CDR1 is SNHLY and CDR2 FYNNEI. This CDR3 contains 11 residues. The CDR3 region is CASTLNYGYTF. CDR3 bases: TGTGCCAGCACACTTAACTATGGCTACACCTTC.

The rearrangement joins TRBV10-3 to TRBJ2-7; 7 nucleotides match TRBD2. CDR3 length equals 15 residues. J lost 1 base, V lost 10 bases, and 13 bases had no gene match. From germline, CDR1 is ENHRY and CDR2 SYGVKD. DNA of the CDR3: TGTGCCACCCGGACGGGCGGGGGTTTTTCCTACGAGCAGTACTTC. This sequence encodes CATRTGGGFSYEQYF.

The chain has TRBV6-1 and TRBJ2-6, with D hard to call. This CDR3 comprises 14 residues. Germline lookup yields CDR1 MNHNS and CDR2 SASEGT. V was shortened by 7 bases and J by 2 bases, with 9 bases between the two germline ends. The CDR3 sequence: CASIPVAGANVLTF. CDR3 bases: TGTGCCAGCATCCCGGTCGCTGGGGCCAACGTCCTGACTTTC.

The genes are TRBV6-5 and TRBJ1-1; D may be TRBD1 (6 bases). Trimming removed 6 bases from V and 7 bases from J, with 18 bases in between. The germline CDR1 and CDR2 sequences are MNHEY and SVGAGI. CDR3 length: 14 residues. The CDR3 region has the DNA TGTGCCAGCAGCCTTCCGGGACACAAGGTTGAAGCTTTCTTT. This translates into CASSLPGHKVEAFF.

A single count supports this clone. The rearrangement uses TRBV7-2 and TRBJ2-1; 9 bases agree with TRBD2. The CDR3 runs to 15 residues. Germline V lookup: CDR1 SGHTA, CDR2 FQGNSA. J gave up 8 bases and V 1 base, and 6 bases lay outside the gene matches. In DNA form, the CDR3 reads TGTGCCAGCAGCTTAGTAGCGGGGGTCAGCGATGAGCAGTTCTTC. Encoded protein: CASSLVAGVSDEQFF.

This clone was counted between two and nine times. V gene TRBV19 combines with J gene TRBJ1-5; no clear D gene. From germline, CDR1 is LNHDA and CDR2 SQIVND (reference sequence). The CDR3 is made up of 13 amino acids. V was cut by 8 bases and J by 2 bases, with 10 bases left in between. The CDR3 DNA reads TGTGCCAGTGGCGGATTTGGCAATCAGCCCCAGCATTTT. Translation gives CASGGFGNQPQHF.

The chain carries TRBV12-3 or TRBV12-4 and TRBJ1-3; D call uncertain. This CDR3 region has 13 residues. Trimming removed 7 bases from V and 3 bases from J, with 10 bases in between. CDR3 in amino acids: CASIQEFGNTIYF. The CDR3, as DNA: TGTGCCAGCATACAAGAGTTTGGAAACACCATATATTTT.

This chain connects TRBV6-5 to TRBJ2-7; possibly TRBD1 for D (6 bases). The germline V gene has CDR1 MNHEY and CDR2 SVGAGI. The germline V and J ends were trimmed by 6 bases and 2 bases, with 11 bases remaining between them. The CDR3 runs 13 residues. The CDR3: CASSKGQTYEQYF. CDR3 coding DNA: TGTGCCAGCAGCAAAGGACAGACCTACGAGCAGTACTTC.

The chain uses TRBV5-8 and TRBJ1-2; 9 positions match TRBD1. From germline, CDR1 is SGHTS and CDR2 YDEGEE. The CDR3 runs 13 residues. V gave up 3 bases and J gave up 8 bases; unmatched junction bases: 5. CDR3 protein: CASSSGTGPGYTF. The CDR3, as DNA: TGTGCCAGCAGCTCCGGGACAGGGCCCGGCTACACCTTC. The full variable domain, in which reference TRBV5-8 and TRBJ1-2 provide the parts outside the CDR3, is EAGVTQSPTHLIKTRGQQATLRCSPISGHTSVYWYQQALGLGLQFLLWYDEGEERNRGNFPPRFSGRQFPNYSSELNVNALELEDSALYLCASSSGTGPGYTFGSGTRLTVV.

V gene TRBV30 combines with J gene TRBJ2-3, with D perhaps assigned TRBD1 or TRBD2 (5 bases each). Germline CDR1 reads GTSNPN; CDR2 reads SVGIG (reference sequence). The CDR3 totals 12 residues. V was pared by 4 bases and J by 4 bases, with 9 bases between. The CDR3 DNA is TGTGCCTGGACAGGGAGTGCAGATACGCAGTATTTT. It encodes CAWTGSADTQYF.